These 24 T cell receptor beta chains originate from one sample sequenced in a study of STAT5B mutations in CD4+ large granular lymphocyte leukemia. This table comes from immunoSEQ multiplex PCR, and its TCRdb copy is limited to in-frame clones, with some not included. The sample shows about 40,000 clones, roughly 81% of them seen only once. The sequenced material came from CD4+ T cells from blood buffy coats. The receptors derive from a human donor in good health.

This clone was picked up one time. The genes are TRBV11-2 and TRBJ1-1; unclear D gene. Germline assignment: CDR1 SGHAT and CDR2 FQNNGV. The CDR3 totals 15 residues. The germline V and J ends were trimmed by 2 bases and 0 bases, with 10 bases remaining between them. Here the CDR3 reads CASSLRETVNTEAFF. The CDR3 bases are TGTGCCAGCAGCTTACGGGAAACCGTGAACACTGAAGCTTTCTTT. Using reference TRBV11-2 and TRBJ1-1 for the parts outside the CDR3, the full variable domain is EAGVAQSPRYKIIEKRQSVAFWCNPISGHATLYWYQQILGQGPKLLIQFQNNGVVDDSQLPKDRFSAERLKGVDSTLKIQPAKLEDSAVYLCASSLRETVNTEAFFGQGTRLTVV.

This rearrangement joins TRBV27 to TRBJ2-5, with D possibly being TRBD1 (7 bases). With 6 bases removed from V and 5 bases from J, the gap between germline ends came to 22 bases. The CDR3 spans 16 residues. Germline CDR1 MNHEY, CDR2 SMNVEV (reference sequence). The CDR3 protein is CASRPIGGGGSETQYF. The CDR3 DNA reads as TGTGCCAGCAGACCGATAGGAGGGGGCGGTTCGGAGACCCAGTACTTC.

For the CDR3, the DNA is TGTGCCATCGCAGCTAGCGGAGTCTACAATGAGCAGTTCTTC. Its protein product is CAIAASGVYNEQFF. The V call is TRBV10-3, the J call TRBJ2-1, with 7 bases lining up with TRBD2. The V and J ends lost 8 bases and 3 bases, in that order; junction bases with no gene match: 7. CDR3 length: 14 amino acids. Germline-derived CDR1 and CDR2 are ENHRY and SYGVKD.

This clone was seen a handful of times. The chain recombines TRBV27 with TRBJ1-2, with D perhaps TRBD1 (6 bases). Trimming removed 6 bases from V and 2 bases from J, with 10 bases in between. Germline lookup yields CDR1 MNHEY and CDR2 SMNVEV (reference sequence). The CDR3 has 13 residues. This CDR3 is CASRSGANYGYTF. The CDR3 coding sequence is TGTGCCAGCAGGTCAGGGGCGAACTATGGCTACACCTTC.

This chain links TRBV4-3 with TRBJ2-5; 10 positions match TRBD2. This CDR3 comprises 17 residues. Trimming took 0 bases from V and 5 from J; bases not matched to a gene: 9. Germline V gene data show CDR1 as LGHNA and CDR2 as YSLEER. CDR3 protein: CASSQEAYSGRGETQYF. CDR3 in DNA: TGCGCCAGCAGCCAAGAGGCTTACAGCGGGAGGGGGGAGACCCAGTACTTC.

This chain joins TRBV7-9 and TRBJ2-7; D not resolved. Trimming removed 1 base at V and 1 base at J, with 2 bases between. The CDR3 spans 12 residues. The germline gives CDR1 SEHNR, CDR2 FQNEAQ (reference sequence). CDR3 in amino acids: CASSLGSYEQYF. DNA of the CDR3: TGTGCCAGCAGCTTAGGGTCCTACGAGCAGTACTTC.

The V call is TRBV19, the J call TRBJ2-7; D may be TRBD2 (5 bases). Germline CDR1 is LNHDA and CDR2 is SQIVND (reference sequence). This CDR3 has 15 residues. The V and J ends lost 4 bases and 3 bases respectively, with 16 bases between them. CDR3 DNA sequence: TGTGCCAGTAGTACACCGGAAGCGGCCGTCTACGAGCAGTACTTC. Translated: CASSTPEAAVYEQYF.

The genes are TRBV19 and TRBJ1-5; possibly TRBD1 for D (5 bases). Trimming cost V 2 bases and J 6 bases, with 14 bases left between them. The length of the CDR3 is 15 residues. Germline CDR1 LNHDA, CDR2 SQIVND (reference sequence). CDR3: CASSIPSGHGQPQHF. The CDR3 nucleotides are TGTGCCAGTAGTATACCATCGGGGCACGGTCAGCCCCAGCATTTT.

The rearrangement links TRBV2 to TRBJ2-3; TRBD2 aligns across 13 bases. CDR1 is SNHLY, CDR2 FYNNEI, per germline. This CDR3 is 14 amino acids long. The junction had 1 base not matched to a gene; V was cut back by 5 bases and J by 5 bases. The CDR3: CASSRLAGGDTQYF. The CDR3 bases are TGTGCCAGCAGTCGACTAGCGGGAGGAGATACGCAGTATTTT.

The chain is built from TRBV18 and TRBJ1-2; D might be TRBD1 (5 bases). This CDR3 is built from 15 residues. Trimming took 0 bases from V and 8 from J, leaving 16 bases between them. Germline CDR1 reads KGHSH; CDR2 reads LQKENI. CDR3 residues: CASSPPGDSPRGYTF. The CDR3 DNA sequence: TGTGCCAGCTCACCACCCGGCGACAGCCCTAGGGGCTACACCTTC.

The J gene is TRBJ2-1, the V gene TRBV4-3; no definite D call. The CDR3 has 15 amino acids. From germline, CDR1 is LGHNA and CDR2 YSLEER. V lost 5 bases and J lost 0, with 11 bases in between. CDR3 DNA sequence: TGCGCCAGCAGCTCTAGGGCTAGCTCCTACAATGAGCAGTTCTTC. Amino acid sequence: CASSSRASSYNEQFF.

This clone was seen a few times. The rearrangement uses TRBV18 and TRBJ1-2, with 7 bases aligning to TRBD1. CDR3 length: 13 amino acids. Germline V lookup: CDR1 KGHSH, CDR2 LQKENI. J gave up 6 bases and V 3 bases, and 4 bases lay outside the gene matches. CDR3 loop: CASSPRQGDGYTF. CDR3 nucleotide sequence: TGTGCCAGCTCACCGAGACAGGGTGATGGCTACACCTTC.

The chain employs TRBV7-2 and TRBJ2-3; D not certain. The CDR3 sequence is 12 residues long. Trimming removed 1 base from V and 2 bases from J, with 1 base in between. In germline, CDR1 is SGHTA, CDR2 FQGNSA. The CDR3 region is CASSLDTDTQYF. The CDR3 DNA reads as TGTGCCAGCAGCTTAGACACAGATACGCAGTATTTT.

The rearrangement uses TRBV6-1 and TRBJ1-5; no clear D. Deletions cut 0 bases from V and 0 bases from J, with 9 bases between. CDR3 length: 16 residues. Germline assignment: CDR1 MNHNS and CDR2 SASEGT. As DNA, the CDR3 is TGTGCCAGCAGTGAAGCGGTAAAGGTTAGCAATCAGCCCCAGCATTTT. This encodes CASSEAVKVSNQPQHF.

J is TRBJ2-1 and V is TRBV7-2; a possible D gene is TRBD1 (8 bases). Trimming shortened V by 5 bases and J by 5 bases, and 16 bases separated the two germline ends. Germline V CDR1 and CDR2: SGHTA, FQGNSA. The CDR3 sequence is 15 residues long. CDR3 loop: CASSTRTGRDNEQFF. The CDR3, as DNA: TGTGCCAGCAGCACCCGGACAGGGAGGGACAATGAGCAGTTCTTC.

This chain connects TRBV5-3 to TRBJ1-2; no firm D call. TRBV5-3 qualifies as an ORF whose function is uncertain. Trimming removed 4 bases from V and 5 bases from J, with 18 bases in between. The length of the CDR3 is 15 residues. The CDR3 DNA reads as TGTGCCAGAAGCCATTATAGGCACAAGGCATATGGCTACACCTTC. This encodes CARSHYRHKAYGYTF.

The V call is TRBV7-2, the J call TRBJ1-4; D gene unclear. There are 13 residues in the CDR3. Germline V gene data show CDR1 as SGHTA and CDR2 as FQGNSA. Trimming stripped 2 bases from V and 5 bases from J, with 6 bases between. The CDR3 DNA reads TGTGCCAGCAGCTTAAACCGAAATGAAAAACTGTTTTTT. Protein sequence: CASSLNRNEKLFF.

In its sample, this clone was seen a few times. The genes are TRBV19 and TRBJ1-1; D is uncertain. The CDR3 extends over 15 amino acids. Germline V gene data show CDR1 as LNHDA and CDR2 as SQIVND (reference sequence). V lost 5 bases to trimming and J lost 1 base, with 14 bases between them. CDR3 coding DNA: TGTGCCAGTAGTCCACATCAGGATGCGAACACTGAAGCTTTCTTT. It specifies CASSPHQDANTEAFF. The variable domain in full, completed from reference TRBV19 and TRBJ1-1, reads DGGITQSPKYLFRKEGQNVTLSCEQNLNHDAMYWYRQDPGQGLRLIYYSQIVNDFQKGDIAEGYSVSREKKESFPLTVTSAQKNPTAFYLCASSPHQDANTEAFFGQGTRLTVV.

The V gene is TRBV7-6, the J gene TRBJ2-2, with a tentative D call TRBD1 (6 bases). Per the germline V gene, CDR1 is SGHVS and CDR2 is FNYEAQ. Trimming removed 4 bases from V and 4 bases from J, with 13 bases in between. The CDR3 loop spans 15 amino acids. CDR3 DNA sequence: TGTGCCAGCAGCTCCCGACAGGCACCCACCGGGGAGCTGTTTTTT. Its protein is CASSSRQAPTGELFF.

The J gene is TRBJ2-5, the V gene TRBV4-1; 7 bases map to TRBD1. The junction had 1 base not matched to a gene; V was cut back by 2 bases and J by 1 base. This CDR3 comprises 14 residues. The germline gives CDR1 MGHRA, CDR2 YSYEKL. The CDR3 region is CASSQWDSQETQYF. DNA for the CDR3: TGCGCCAGCAGCCAATGGGACAGCCAAGAGACCCAGTACTTC.

The chain combines TRBV6-1 with TRBJ1-6, with 8 bases lining up with TRBD1. The CDR3 is 15 amino acids. Germline V gene sequence: CDR1 MNHNS, CDR2 SASEGT. Trimming removed 7 bases from V and 4 bases from J; junction bases left unmatched: 6. The CDR3 nucleotides read TGTGCCAGCAACGGACAGGGTGGATATAATTCACCCCTCCACTTT. This translates into CASNGQGGYNSPLHF.

V and J are TRBV19 and TRBJ2-1; tentatively, D is TRBD1 or TRBD2 (6 bases each). Trimming took off 5 bases at V and 6 bases at J, with 23 bases between the two ends. Germline-derived CDR1 and CDR2 are LNHDA and SQIVND (reference sequence). The CDR3 spans 17 residues. In nucleotides, the CDR3 is TGTGCCAGTAGTGACACGTGGGGGGCCCACGGAGGCAATGAGCAGTTCTTC. Its protein is CASSDTWGAHGGNEQFF.

This sequence joins TRBV27 and TRBJ2-1; the D is unclear. V dropped 5 bases and J dropped 1 base, with 6 bases sitting between them. Germline-derived CDR1 and CDR2 are MNHEY and SMNVEV (reference sequence). The CDR3 loop spans 13 amino acids. The CDR3 is CASSRASYNEQFF. In nucleotides, the CDR3 is TGTGCCAGCAGTAGGGCTTCCTACAATGAGCAGTTCTTC.

The chain joins TRBV19 to TRBJ1-3; D not resolved. Germline lookup yields CDR1 LNHDA and CDR2 SQIVND (reference sequence). V was pared by 2 bases and J by 0 bases, with 14 bases between. The CDR3 contains 17 residues. This CDR3 reads CASSILSRVLSGNTIYF. The CDR3 DNA follows: TGTGCCAGTAGTATACTCTCCCGGGTCCTCTCTGGAAACACCATATATTTT.